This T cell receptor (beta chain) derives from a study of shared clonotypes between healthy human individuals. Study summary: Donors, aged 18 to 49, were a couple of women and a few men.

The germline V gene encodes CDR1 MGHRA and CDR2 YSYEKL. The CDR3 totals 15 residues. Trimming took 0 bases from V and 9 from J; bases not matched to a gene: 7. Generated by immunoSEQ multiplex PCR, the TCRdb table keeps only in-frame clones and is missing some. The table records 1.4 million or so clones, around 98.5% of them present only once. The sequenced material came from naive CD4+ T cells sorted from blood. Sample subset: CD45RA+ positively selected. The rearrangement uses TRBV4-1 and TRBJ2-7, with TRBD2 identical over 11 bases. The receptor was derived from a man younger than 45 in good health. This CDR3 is CASSQELAGDTAQYF. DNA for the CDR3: TGCGCCAGCAGCCAAGAACTAGCGGGGGATACTGCGCAGTACTTC.